The 6 T cell receptor beta chains given below trace back to one sample, sequenced in a study of cytotoxic CD8 clonotypes in ibrutinib-treated CLL (dated by TCRdb to about 2021). Receptors were amplified or captured by the immunoSEQ multiplex PCR assay. Held by TCRdb, this immuneACCESS table contains in-frame sequences only and omits some clones. Under half of the omission traces to an unresolved V gene where checked; the cause of the rest is unknown. This sample lists about 300,000 clones; about 72% were detected once. The ten largest clonotypes hold around 5.3% of the sample. Reading the label with the study, this specimen's time point is: progressive disease on ibrutinib. The starting material was PBMCs, obtained at disease progression, from a patient treated with ibrutinib. These receptors all stem from a human donor with chronic lymphocytic leukemia.

The chain employs TRBV4-3 and TRBJ2-7; no reliable D call. CDR1 and CDR2 (germline): LGHNA, YSLEER. This CDR3 has 14 amino acids. Trimming removed 0 bases at V and 4 bases at J, with 10 bases between. The CDR3 reads CASSQDRAFYEQYF. DNA for the CDR3: TGCGCCAGCAGCCAAGATAGGGCCTTTTACGAGCAGTACTTC.

This chain links TRBV10-3 with TRBJ1-1; the match to TRBD1 covers 8 bases. The CDR3 consists of 14 residues. Germline V gene data show CDR1 as ENHRY and CDR2 as SYGVKD. With 0 bases clipped from V and 5 bases from J, the junction kept 2 bases outside the gene matches. The CDR3 reads CAISESQGGTEAFF. The DNA of the CDR3 is TGTGCCATCAGTGAGTCACAGGGGGGGACTGAAGCTTTCTTT.

The chain links TRBV6-5 to TRBJ2-1, with 10 nucleotides matching TRBD2. After removal of 6 bases from V and 10 bases from J, the junction contained 9 bases not matched to a gene. Germline V gene sequence: CDR1 MNHEY, CDR2 SVGAGI. The CDR3 extends over 14 amino acids. The CDR3 loop reads CASSPGGLAEEQFF. The CDR3 DNA sequence: TGTGCCAGCAGCCCCGGCGGACTAGCGGAAGAGCAGTTCTTC.

The chain is built from TRBV6-6 and TRBJ1-1; TRBD1 might be the D (6 bases). CDR1 and CDR2 (germline): MNHNY, SVGAGI (reference sequence). The V gene lost 2 bases and the J gene lost 3 bases, with 13 bases spanning the gap. The CDR3 contains 15 residues. CDR3 in amino acids: CASSYTQAGDTEAFF. The DNA for the CDR3 is TGTGCCAGCAGTTACACCCAGGCAGGGGACACTGAAGCTTTCTTT.

The chain combines TRBV27 with TRBJ2-7; perhaps TRBD1 as D (5 bases). V was clipped by 2 bases and J by 5 bases, with 10 bases between them. Per the germline V gene, CDR1 is MNHEY and CDR2 is SMNVEV (reference sequence). The CDR3 is 13 amino acids. CDR3 DNA sequence: TGTGCCAGCAGTTTAATGGGGCAGGACGAGCAGTACTTC. As protein: CASSLMGQDEQYF.

This chain joins TRBV4-1 and TRBJ1-5; D is unclear. The V end was cut by 4 bases, the J end by 0 bases, with 16 bases between. Germline-derived CDR1 and CDR2 are MGHRA and YSYEKL. This CDR3 is built from 17 residues. CDR3 nucleotides: TGCGCCAGCAGCCCAGGCCGGTCGGTCCATAGCAATCAGCCCCAGCATTTT. This translates into CASSPGRSVHSNQPQHF.